The 3 T cell receptor beta chains given below trace back to one sample, sequenced in a study of blood T cells in healthy people across ages. Primers used in a second PCR of roughly 7 to 11 cycles were a sample-barcoded 5' primer and a J-beta primer mix. Using its own MiXCR run on the 5' RACE reads, TCRdb lists one record per CDR3 protein. This sample has 1,500,000 or so distinct CDR3 sequences, with 59% found just once. The sample comprised blood. These receptors all come from a man between 18 and 29 years old in good health.

This clonotype was seen a few times. The chain uses TRBV25-1 and TRBJ1-1, with a possible D match to TRBD1 (5 bases). This CDR3 is built from 15 residues. Trimming removed 8 bases from V and 3 bases from J, with 19 bases in between. The germline V gene encodes CDR1 MGHDK and CDR2 SYGVNS. The CDR3 region is CASSSLGLGDTEAFF. The DNA for the CDR3 is TGTGCCAGCTCTTCCCTCGGGTTAGGGGACACTGAAGCTTTCTTT.

This clonotype was found a few times. The genes are TRBV4-1 and TRBJ2-7, with 8 bases lining up with TRBD2. The CDR3 sequence is 15 residues long. Unmatched junction bases numbered 7, after V lost 3 bases and J lost 3 bases. Germline CDR1 MGHRA, CDR2 YSYEKL. The CDR3: CASSQYGTSDYEQYF. The CDR3 DNA is TGCGCCAGCAGCCAGTACGGGACTAGTGACTACGAGCAGTACTTC.

V gene TRBV15 combines with J gene TRBJ2-7; TRBD2 is a possible D gene (5 bases). This CDR3 has 14 amino acids. CDR1 is LNHNV, CDR2 YYDKDF, per germline (reference sequence). The V end lost 8 bases, the J end lost 5 bases, and 19 bases lay between the germline ends. CDR3: CATRLQEEDHEQYF. In nucleotides, the CDR3 is TGTGCCACCCGTCTTCAAGAGGAGGACCACGAGCAGTACTTC.